This T cell receptor (beta chain) was captured by sequencing in a study of cytomegalovirus exposure and HLA in healthy donors. Study-level results: The study flagged 150 to 200 TCR beta chains as cytomegalovirus-associated.

PCR was performed using 60 Vbeta and 13 Jbeta primers. Libraries were prepared by immunoSEQ multiplex PCR; TCRdb keeps only in-frame clonotypes and omits some of them. The data hold over 130,000 clones, with around 90% observed a single time. Points on this clone: No antigen is known for it.

Sequences were obtained from PBMCs. The TCR originated in a woman aged 40 to 49 in good health and CMV-seronegative.

CDR3 bases: TGTGCCAGCAGCTTCACCGGGGAAGAGACCCAGTACTTC. Translating gives CASSFTGEETQYF. The chain combines TRBV11-3 with TRBJ2-5; D is possibly TRBD2 (5 bases). Per the germline V gene, CDR1 is SGHNT and CDR2 is YENEEA. CDR3 size: 13 residues. The V gene lost 3 bases and the J gene lost 3 bases, with 8 bases spanning the gap. Supplemented by reference TRBV11-3 and TRBJ2-5, the full variable domain reads EAGVVQSPRYKIIEKKQPVAFWCNPISGHNTLYWYLQNLGQGPELLIRYENEEAVDDSQLPKDRFSAERLKGVDSTLKIQPAELGDSAVYLCASSFTGEETQYFGPGTRLLVL.